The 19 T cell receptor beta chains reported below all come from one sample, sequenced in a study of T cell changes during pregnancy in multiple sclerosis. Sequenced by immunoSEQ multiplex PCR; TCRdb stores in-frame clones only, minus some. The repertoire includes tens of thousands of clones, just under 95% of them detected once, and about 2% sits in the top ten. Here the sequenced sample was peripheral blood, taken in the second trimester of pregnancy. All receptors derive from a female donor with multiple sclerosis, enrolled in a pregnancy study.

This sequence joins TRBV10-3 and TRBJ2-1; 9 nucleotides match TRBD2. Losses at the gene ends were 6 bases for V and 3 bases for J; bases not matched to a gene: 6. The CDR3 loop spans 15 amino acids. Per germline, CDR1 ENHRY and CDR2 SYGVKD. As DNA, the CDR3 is TGTGCCATCAGCTTTAGCGGGGGCGACTACAATGAGCAGTTCTTC. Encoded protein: CAISFSGGDYNEQFF.

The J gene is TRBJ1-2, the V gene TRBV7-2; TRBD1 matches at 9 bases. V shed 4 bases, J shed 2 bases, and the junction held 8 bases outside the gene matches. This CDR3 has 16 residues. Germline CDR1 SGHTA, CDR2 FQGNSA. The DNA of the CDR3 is TGTGCCAGCAGCTCTCCGGGACAGGGACGGAACTATGGCTACACCTTC. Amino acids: CASSSPGQGRNYGYTF.

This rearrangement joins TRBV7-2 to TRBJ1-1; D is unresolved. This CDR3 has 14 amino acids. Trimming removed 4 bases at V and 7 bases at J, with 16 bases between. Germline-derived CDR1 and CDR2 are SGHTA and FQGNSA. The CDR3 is CASSSGSLRLEAFF. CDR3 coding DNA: TGTGCCAGCAGCTCGGGAAGTTTAAGGCTTGAAGCTTTCTTT.

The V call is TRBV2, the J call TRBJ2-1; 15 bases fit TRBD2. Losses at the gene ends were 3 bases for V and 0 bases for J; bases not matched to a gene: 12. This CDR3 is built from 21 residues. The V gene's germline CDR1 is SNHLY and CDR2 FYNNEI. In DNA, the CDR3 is TGTGCCAGCAGTGAGGGTACTGGACTAGCGGGAGGGCCGAGCTCCTACAATGAGCAGTTCTTC. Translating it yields CASSEGTGLAGGPSSYNEQFF.

The CDR3 reads CASSLSRGGPTGELFF. The CDR3 region has the DNA TGTGCCAGCAGTTTATCGAGGGGGGGGCCCACCGGGGAGCTGTTTTTT. This chain links TRBV27 with TRBJ2-2; the D gene is possibly TRBD2 (7 bases). V lost 0 bases and J lost 4, with 12 bases in between. The CDR3 contains 16 residues. CDR1 MNHEY and CDR2 SMNVEV come from the germline V gene (reference sequence).

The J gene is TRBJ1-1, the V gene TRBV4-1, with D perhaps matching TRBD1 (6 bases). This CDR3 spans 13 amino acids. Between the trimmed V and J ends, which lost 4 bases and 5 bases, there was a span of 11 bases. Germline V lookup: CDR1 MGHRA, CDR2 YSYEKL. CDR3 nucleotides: TGCGCCAGCAGCCTAGGGGGAGGGACTGAAGCTTTCTTT. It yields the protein CASSLGGGTEAFF.

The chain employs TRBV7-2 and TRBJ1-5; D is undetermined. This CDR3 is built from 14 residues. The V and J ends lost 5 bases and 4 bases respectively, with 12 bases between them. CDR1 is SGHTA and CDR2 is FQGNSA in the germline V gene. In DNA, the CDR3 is TGTGCCAGCAGCCGGGATAGACTTAATCAGCCCCAGCATTTT. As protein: CASSRDRLNQPQHF.

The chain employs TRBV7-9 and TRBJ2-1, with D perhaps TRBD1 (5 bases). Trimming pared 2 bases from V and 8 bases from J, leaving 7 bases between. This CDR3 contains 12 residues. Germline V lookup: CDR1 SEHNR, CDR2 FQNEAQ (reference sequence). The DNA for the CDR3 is TGTGCCAGCAGCTTAAGGGGCGATGAGCAGTTCTTC. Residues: CASSLRGDEQFF.

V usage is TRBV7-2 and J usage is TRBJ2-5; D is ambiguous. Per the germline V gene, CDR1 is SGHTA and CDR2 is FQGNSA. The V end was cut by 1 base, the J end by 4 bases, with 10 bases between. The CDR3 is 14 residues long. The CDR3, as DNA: TGTGCCAGCAGCTTAGACCCGCGGAGAGAGACCCAGTACTTC. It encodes CASSLDPRRETQYF.

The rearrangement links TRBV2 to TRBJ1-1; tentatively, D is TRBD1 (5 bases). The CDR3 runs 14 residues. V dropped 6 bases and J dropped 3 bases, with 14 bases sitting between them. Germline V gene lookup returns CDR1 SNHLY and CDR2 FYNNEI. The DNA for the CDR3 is TGTGCCAGCAGAGGGAGGGGACTCGACACTGAAGCTTTCTTT. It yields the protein CASRGRGLDTEAFF. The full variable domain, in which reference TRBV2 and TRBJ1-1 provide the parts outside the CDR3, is EPEVTQTPSHQVTQMGQEVILRCVPISNHLYFYWYRQILGQKVEFLVSFYNNEISEKSEIFDDQFSVERPDGSNFTLKIRSTKLEDSAMYFCASRGRGLDTEAFFGQGTRLTVV.

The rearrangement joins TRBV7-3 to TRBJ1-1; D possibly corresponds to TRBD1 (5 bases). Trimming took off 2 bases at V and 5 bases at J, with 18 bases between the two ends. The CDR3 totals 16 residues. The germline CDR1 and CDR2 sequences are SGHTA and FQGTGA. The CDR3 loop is CASSLWGRGVGTEAFF. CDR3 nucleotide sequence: TGTGCCAGCAGCTTATGGGGACGGGGGGTAGGAACTGAAGCTTTCTTT.

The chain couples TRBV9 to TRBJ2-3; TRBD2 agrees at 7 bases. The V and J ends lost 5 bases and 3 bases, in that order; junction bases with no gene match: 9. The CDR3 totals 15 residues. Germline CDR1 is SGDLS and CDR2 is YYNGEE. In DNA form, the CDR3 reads TGTGCCAGCAGGGGGGGGTTGTGGGAAACAGATACGCAGTATTTT. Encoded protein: CASRGGLWETDTQYF.

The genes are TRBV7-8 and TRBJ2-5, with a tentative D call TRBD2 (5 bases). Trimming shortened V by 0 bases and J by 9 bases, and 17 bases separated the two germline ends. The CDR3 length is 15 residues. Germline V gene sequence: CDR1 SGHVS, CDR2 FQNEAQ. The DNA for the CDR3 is TGTGCCAGCAGCTTAGCGGAACCCTTACGGCGGGCCCAGTACTTC. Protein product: CASSLAEPLRRAQYF.

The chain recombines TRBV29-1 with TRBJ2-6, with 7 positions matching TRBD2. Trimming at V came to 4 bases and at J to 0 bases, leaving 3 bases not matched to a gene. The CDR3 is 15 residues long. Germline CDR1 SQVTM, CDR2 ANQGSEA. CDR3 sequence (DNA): TGCAGCGTTGGGGGGACTATCTCTGGGGCCAACGTCCTGACTTTC. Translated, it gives CSVGGTISGANVLTF.

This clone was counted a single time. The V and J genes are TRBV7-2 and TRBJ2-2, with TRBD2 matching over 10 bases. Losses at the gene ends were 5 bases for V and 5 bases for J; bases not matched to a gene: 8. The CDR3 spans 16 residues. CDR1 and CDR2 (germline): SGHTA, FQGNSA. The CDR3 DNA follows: TGTGCCAGCAGCCTCACTAGCGGGGTTGTGACCGGGGAGCTGTTTTTT. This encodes CASSLTSGVVTGELFF.

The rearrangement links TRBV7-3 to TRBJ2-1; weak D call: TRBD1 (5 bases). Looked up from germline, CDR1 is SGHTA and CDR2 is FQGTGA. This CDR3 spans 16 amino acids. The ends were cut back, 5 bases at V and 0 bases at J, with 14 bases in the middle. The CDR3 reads CASSVAGISSYNEQFF. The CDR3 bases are TGTGCCAGCAGCGTCGCAGGGATTAGCTCCTACAATGAGCAGTTCTTC.

CDR3 loop: CASSSYRADQPQHF. The CDR3 nucleotides are TGTGCCAGTAGTTCTTACAGGGCTGATCAGCCCCAGCATTTT. The gene calls are TRBV19 and TRBJ1-5; maybe TRBD1 (6 bases). Looked up from germline, CDR1 is LNHDA and CDR2 is SQIVND (reference sequence). Trimming pared 5 bases from V and 5 bases from J, leaving 13 bases between. This CDR3 has 14 amino acids. The variable domain in full, with the rest retrieved from reference TRBV19 and TRBJ1-5, is DGGITQSPKYLFRKEGQNVTLSCEQNLNHDAMYWYRQDPGQGLRLIYYSQIVNDFQKGDIAEGYSVSREKKESFPLTVTSAQKNPTAFYLCASSSYRADQPQHFGDGTRLSIL.

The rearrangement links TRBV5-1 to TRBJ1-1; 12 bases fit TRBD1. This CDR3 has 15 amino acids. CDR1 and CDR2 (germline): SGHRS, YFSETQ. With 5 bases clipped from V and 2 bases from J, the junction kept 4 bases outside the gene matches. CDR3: CASRGQGALNTEAFF. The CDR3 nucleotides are TGCGCCAGCAGGGGACAGGGGGCATTAAACACTGAAGCTTTCTTT.

The CDR3 loop is CASSLAQGQGQFF. Here the CDR3 DNA reads TGTGCCAGCAGCTTAGCGCAGGGACAGGGGCAGTTCTTC. This rearrangement joins TRBV7-6 to TRBJ2-1; 9 bases align to TRBD1. The CDR3 loop spans 13 amino acids. Germline assignment: CDR1 SGHVS and CDR2 FNYEAQ. With V trimmed by 0 bases and J by 12 bases, 3 bases remained unmatched.